This is a list of T cell receptor beta chains from one sample in a study of PD-L1 blockade in urothelial cancer. Clones were read by immunoSEQ multiplex PCR, and TCRdb kept only the in-frame ones, dropping some. The sample holds roughly 50,000 clones, about 85% seen once. Sequenced here: PBMCs, sampled around atezolizumab (anti-PD-L1) treatment. These receptors came from a man aged 70-80 years with urothelial cancer. Both conserved end residues are part of each CDR3. The order of the fields is clone size, V gene, J gene, D gene, CDR3 length, CDR3 DNA, CDR3 protein. A D gene is named only where the DNA matches it firmly. Expanded clones are given a class, and other clones once, few, many or no size at all.

clone size: .; V gene: TRBV2; J gene: TRBJ2-1; D gene: .; CDR3 length: 13; CDR3 DNA: TGTGCCAGCAACCAGGGGTCTCCCATTGAGCAGTTCTTC; CDR3 protein: CASNQGSPIEQFF
clone size: .; V gene: TRBV5-4; J gene: TRBJ2-1; D gene: TRBD2; CDR3 length: 15; CDR3 DNA: TGTGCCAGCAGCGGCGGGACTAGCGGCAACAATGAGCAGTTCTTC; CDR3 protein: CASSGGTSGNNEQFF
clone size: .; V gene: TRBV25-1; J gene: TRBJ2-5; D gene: .; CDR3 length: 13; CDR3 DNA: TGTGCCAGCAGAGGAGGGGCTCGGGAGACCCAGTACTTC; CDR3 protein: CASRGGARETQYF
clone size: few; V gene: TRBV16; J gene: TRBJ2-7; D gene: .; CDR3 length: 12; CDR3 DNA: TGTGCCAGCAGCCGTAGCGCCTACGAGCAGTACTTC; CDR3 protein: CASSRSAYEQYF
clone size: .; V gene: TRBV4-1; J gene: TRBJ2-1; D gene: TRBD2; CDR3 length: 15; CDR3 DNA: TGCGCCAGCAGCCTAGCGGGACGCAACCACAATGAGCAGTTCTTC; CDR3 protein: CASSLAGRNHNEQFF
clone size: .; V gene: TRBV19; J gene: TRBJ1-5; D gene: TRBD1; CDR3 length: 15; CDR3 DNA: TGTGCCAGTAGCACTAGGGGGCGGGGCAATCAGCCCCAGCATTTT; CDR3 protein: CASSTRGRGNQPQHF
clone size: .; V gene: TRBV4-2; J gene: TRBJ2-2; D gene: .; CDR3 length: 16; CDR3 DNA: TGTGCCAGCAGCCAAGGGTACGGGGCGAACACCGGGGAGCTGTTTTTT; CDR3 protein: CASSQGYGANTGELFF
clone size: .; V gene: TRBV6-5; J gene: TRBJ1-1; D gene: .; CDR3 length: 15; CDR3 DNA: TGTGCCAGCCAGGTTTGGTCCAGGGGCGATACTGAAGCTTTCTTT; CDR3 protein: CASQVWSRGDTEAFF
clone size: few; V gene: TRBV7-9; J gene: TRBJ1-5; D gene: .; CDR3 length: 15; CDR3 DNA: TGTGCCAGCAGCTTGGGGGGTCGGGTGGATCAGCCCCAGCATTTT; CDR3 protein: CASSLGGRVDQPQHF
clone size: .; V gene: TRBV4-2; J gene: TRBJ1-2; D gene: TRBD1; CDR3 length: 15; CDR3 DNA: TGTGCCAGCAGCCAAGATCTCGAGGGGGCAGGTGGCTACACCTTC; CDR3 protein: CASSQDLEGAGGYTF
clone size: .; V gene: TRBV19; J gene: TRBJ1-5; D gene: TRBD1; CDR3 length: 15; CDR3 DNA: TGTGCCAGTAGCCTGGGACAGGGAGGGAATCAGCCCCAGCATTTT; CDR3 protein: CASSLGQGGNQPQHF
clone size: .; V gene: TRBV30; J gene: TRBJ2-3; D gene: TRBD1; CDR3 length: 15; CDR3 DNA: TGTGCCTGGAGGTCAGGGACAGGGGGTTTTAGATACGCGTATTTT; CDR3 protein: CAWRSGTGGFRYAYF
clone size: .; V gene: TRBV4-2; J gene: TRBJ2-3; D gene: TRBD2; CDR3 length: 17; CDR3 DNA: TGTGCCAGCAGCCAAGTTGGGGGCGGGAGGAGCACAGATACGCAGTATTTT; CDR3 protein: CASSQVGGGRSTDTQYF
clone size: .; V gene: TRBV5-6; J gene: TRBJ2-7; D gene: TRBD1; CDR3 length: 15; CDR3 DNA: TGTGCCAGCAGCTTGGCCCCGGGACAGGGCGACGAGCAGTACTTC; CDR3 protein: CASSLAPGQGDEQYF
clone size: .; V gene: TRBV10-1; J gene: TRBJ2-3; D gene: .; CDR3 length: 11; CDR3 DNA: TGCGCCAGCAGCGGTAGGGGAACGCAGTATTTT; CDR3 protein: CASSGRGTQYF
clone size: few; V gene: TRBV5-1; J gene: TRBJ1-2; D gene: TRBD1; CDR3 length: 13; CDR3 DNA: TGCGCCAGCAGCAACACAGGGGTTGGTGGCTACACCTTC; CDR3 protein: CASSNTGVGGYTF
clone size: once; V gene: TRBV5-1; J gene: TRBJ1-2; D gene: TRBD1; CDR3 length: 15; CDR3 DNA: TGCGCCAGCAGCTTGGCGTCAGGGGGGAGCTATGGCTACACCTTC; CDR3 protein: CASSLASGGSYGYTF
clone size: .; V gene: TRBV5-4; J gene: TRBJ2-1; D gene: .; CDR3 length: 13; CDR3 DNA: TGTGCCAGCGCCAGCGGCCAGGCAAATGAGCAGTTCTTC; CDR3 protein: CASASGQANEQFF
clone size: .; V gene: TRBV18; J gene: TRBJ2-7; D gene: TRBD2; CDR3 length: 14; CDR3 DNA: TGTGCCAGCTCACCACTAGCGGGAGTATACGAGCAGTACTTC; CDR3 protein: CASSPLAGVYEQYF
clone size: .; V gene: TRBV7-2; J gene: TRBJ2-2; D gene: TRBD2; CDR3 length: 14; CDR3 DNA: TGTGCCAGCAGGTTGACTAGCGACACCGGGGAGCTGTTTTTT; CDR3 protein: CASRLTSDTGELFF
clone size: .; V gene: TRBV13; J gene: TRBJ2-7; D gene: .; CDR3 length: 13; CDR3 DNA: TGTGCCAGCAGCTCAGAGGGGGGGTACGAGCAGTACTTC; CDR3 protein: CASSSEGGYEQYF
clone size: .; V gene: TRBV4-1; J gene: TRBJ2-7; D gene: TRBD1; CDR3 length: 15; CDR3 DNA: TGCGCCAGCAGCCCGGTAACAGGGGGCGCCTACGAGCAGTACTTC; CDR3 protein: CASSPVTGGAYEQYF
clone size: few; V gene: TRBV19; J gene: TRBJ1-2; D gene: .; CDR3 length: 14; CDR3 DNA: TGTGCCAGTAGTGCCGTCGGGACACCTCGTGGCTACACCTTC; CDR3 protein: CASSAVGTPRGYTF
clone size: .; V gene: TRBV9; J gene: TRBJ2-5; D gene: .; CDR3 length: 15; CDR3 DNA: TGTGCCAGCAGCGTAGCGGGACACCCACAAGAGACCCAGTACTTC; CDR3 protein: CASSVAGHPQETQYF
clone size: .; V gene: TRBV7-8; J gene: TRBJ1-5; D gene: .; CDR3 length: 13; CDR3 DNA: TGTGCCAGCAGCCTTACACCCAATCAGCCCCAGCATTTT; CDR3 protein: CASSLTPNQPQHF
clone size: .; V gene: TRBV28; J gene: TRBJ2-6; D gene: TRBD2; CDR3 length: 18; CDR3 DNA: TGTGCCAGCAGTCCCTCTAGCGGGAGGGGCACGGGGGCCAACGTCCTGACTTTC; CDR3 protein: CASSPSSGRGTGANVLTF
clone size: .; V gene: TRBV25-1; J gene: TRBJ2-7; D gene: TRBD2; CDR3 length: 14; CDR3 DNA: TGTGCCAGCAGCCGGGAGGAAGGCGCCTACGAGCAGTACTTC; CDR3 protein: CASSREEGAYEQYF
clone size: .; V gene: TRBV6-5; J gene: TRBJ2-1; D gene: .; CDR3 length: 16; CDR3 DNA: TGTGCCAGCAGTTACTCGGACAGTAGGGGCTACAATGAGCAGTTCTTC; CDR3 protein: CASSYSDSRGYNEQFF
clone size: .; V gene: TRBV30; J gene: TRBJ2-1; D gene: .; CDR3 length: 12; CDR3 DNA: TGTGCCTGGAGTGTCCGGGGGAATGAGCAGTTCTTC; CDR3 protein: CAWSVRGNEQFF
clone size: few; V gene: TRBV5-4; J gene: TRBJ2-1; D gene: .; CDR3 length: 17; CDR3 DNA: TGTGCCAGCAGCGGCTCCGGGACTCCTAGCTCCTACAATGAGCAGTTCTTC; CDR3 protein: CASSGSGTPSSYNEQFF
clone size: .; V gene: TRBV5-5; J gene: TRBJ2-5; D gene: TRBD1; CDR3 length: 14; CDR3 DNA: TGTGCCAGCAGCCCAGGACAGGGTCGGGAGACCCAGTACTTC; CDR3 protein: CASSPGQGRETQYF
clone size: few; V gene: TRBV15; J gene: TRBJ2-7; D gene: TRBD2; CDR3 length: 15; CDR3 DNA: TGTGCCACCAGCAGATTACTAGCGGGAGATTACGAGCAGTACTTC; CDR3 protein: CATSRLLAGDYEQYF
clone size: .; V gene: TRBV2; J gene: TRBJ1-2; D gene: .; CDR3 length: 14; CDR3 DNA: TGTGCCAGCAGTGAAGGTAGAGGGAACTATGGCTACACCTTC; CDR3 protein: CASSEGRGNYGYTF
clone size: .; V gene: TRBV6-1; J gene: TRBJ2-7; D gene: .; CDR3 length: 12; CDR3 DNA: TGTGCCAGCAAGACAGTTTCCTACGAGCAGTACTTC; CDR3 protein: CASKTVSYEQYF
clone size: once; V gene: TRBV19; J gene: TRBJ2-7; D gene: TRBD2; CDR3 length: 14; CDR3 DNA: TGTGCCAGTAGTCCAGCTAGCGGCTCCTACGAGCAGTACTTC; CDR3 protein: CASSPASGSYEQYF
clone size: .; V gene: TRBV19; J gene: TRBJ1-5; D gene: .; CDR3 length: 11; CDR3 DNA: TGTGCCAGTAGTCTCCGGGAGCCCCAGCATTTT; CDR3 protein: CASSLREPQHF
clone size: .; V gene: TRBV27; J gene: TRBJ2-3; D gene: TRBD2; CDR3 length: 16; CDR3 DNA: TGTGCCAGCAGTTCGCTAGCGGGAGGAGGGCACAGATACGCGTATTTT; CDR3 protein: CASSSLAGGGHRYAYF
clone size: .; V gene: TRBV6-1; J gene: TRBJ1-5; D gene: .; CDR3 length: 15; CDR3 DNA: TGTGCCAGCAGTGAAGCAGAGTTGAGCAATCAGCCCCAGCATTTT; CDR3 protein: CASSEAELSNQPQHF
clone size: .; V gene: TRBV27; J gene: TRBJ1-4; D gene: .; CDR3 length: 14; CDR3 DNA: TGTGCCAGCAGTCCTGTACTGATCCCCCCTAACCTGTTTTTT; CDR3 protein: CASSPVLIPPNLFF
clone size: .; V gene: TRBV25-1; J gene: TRBJ1-2; D gene: TRBD1; CDR3 length: 13; CDR3 DNA: TGTGCCAGCAGTCCCGGGACAGCCTATGGCTACACCTTC; CDR3 protein: CASSPGTAYGYTF
clone size: .; V gene: TRBV4-2; J gene: TRBJ2-7; D gene: TRBD1; CDR3 length: 15; CDR3 DNA: TGTGCCAGCAGCCAGGGACAGGGGAACCCCTACGAGCAGTACTTC; CDR3 protein: CASSQGQGNPYEQYF
clone size: .; V gene: TRBV5-1; J gene: TRBJ2-7; D gene: TRBD1; CDR3 length: 16; CDR3 DNA: TGCGCCAGCAGCTTGGCGGGACAGGGGATCATCCACGAGCAGTACTTC; CDR3 protein: CASSLAGQGIIHEQYF
clone size: .; V gene: TRBV6-5; J gene: TRBJ1-2; D gene: TRBD1; CDR3 length: 12; CDR3 DNA: TGTGCCAGCAGTTACGCGGGACAGGGCTACACCTTC; CDR3 protein: CASSYAGQGYTF
clone size: .; V gene: TRBV28; J gene: TRBJ2-5; D gene: .; CDR3 length: 14; CDR3 DNA: TGTGCCAGCAGATCCCCGGGGGATGGGGAGACCCAGTACTTC; CDR3 protein: CASRSPGDGETQYF
clone size: once; V gene: TRBV4-1; J gene: TRBJ2-1; D gene: TRBD2; CDR3 length: 15; CDR3 DNA: TGCGCCAGCAGCCAAGTCCTAGCGGGAGATTGGGGGCAGTTCTTC; CDR3 protein: CASSQVLAGDWGQFF
clone size: .; V gene: TRBV9; J gene: TRBJ1-1; D gene: .; CDR3 length: 13; CDR3 DNA: TGTGCCAGCAGCGTAGTCCTTAACACTGAAGCTTTCTTT; CDR3 protein: CASSVVLNTEAFF
clone size: .; V gene: TRBV6-5; J gene: TRBJ1-4; D gene: TRBD1; CDR3 length: 15; CDR3 DNA: TGTGCCAGCAGGCCGGACAGGATCCAAAATGAAAAACTGTTTTTT; CDR3 protein: CASRPDRIQNEKLFF
clone size: .; V gene: TRBV15; J gene: TRBJ2-5; D gene: .; CDR3 length: 12; CDR3 DNA: TGTGCCACCAGCAGAGAGGGGCTTACCCAGTACTTC; CDR3 protein: CATSREGLTQYF
clone size: .; V gene: TRBV29-1; J gene: TRBJ2-3; D gene: TRBD2; CDR3 length: 13; CDR3 DNA: TGCAGCGTTGAGCGCGGGAGGGGGGGATACGCGTATTTT; CDR3 protein: CSVERGRGGYAYF
clone size: .; V gene: TRBV5-1; J gene: TRBJ2-3; D gene: TRBD1; CDR3 length: 13; CDR3 DNA: TGCGCCAGCACCGACGACAGGGCCAGATACGCGTATTTT; CDR3 protein: CASTDDRARYAYF
clone size: .; V gene: TRBV28; J gene: TRBJ2-7; D gene: TRBD1; CDR3 length: 13; CDR3 DNA: TGTGCCAGCAGCCTAGCACAGGGGGGCGAGCAGTACTTC; CDR3 protein: CASSLAQGGEQYF
clone size: .; V gene: TRBV28; J gene: TRBJ1-4; D gene: .; CDR3 length: 13; CDR3 DNA: TGTGCCAGCGACAGTTCAACTAATGAAAAACTGTTTTTT; CDR3 protein: CASDSSTNEKLFF
clone size: .; V gene: TRBV19; J gene: TRBJ2-3; D gene: .; CDR3 length: 16; CDR3 DNA: TGTGCCAGTAGTATCGGGAACCGGGGGTGGGCAGATACGCAGTATTTT; CDR3 protein: CASSIGNRGWADTQYF
clone size: .; V gene: TRBV5-1; J gene: TRBJ2-1; D gene: TRBD2; CDR3 length: 12; CDR3 DNA: TGCGCCAGCAGCTTGGAGCGGGGTGAGCAGTTCTTC; CDR3 protein: CASSLERGEQFF